These 28 T cell receptor beta chains share one sample of origin, sequenced in a study of blood T cell repertoires in COVID-19 (TCRdb year 2020). Library creation used the immunoSEQ multiplex PCR assay. TCRdb provides this immuneACCESS table in a form limited to in-frame rearrangements. Some clones are lacking; in checked studies, under half of them reflect an unresolved V gene, and why the rest are absent is not known. The sample has roughly 39,000 clones on record, roughly nine tenths of them singletons. 4.5% to 7% of the sample is in the top ten clones. The sample taken for sequencing was peripheral blood. The source is a human donor in a cohort sampled during active COVID-19.

J is TRBJ2-1 and V is TRBV27; 7 bases are shared with TRBD2. Germline-derived CDR1 and CDR2 are MNHEY and SMNVEV (reference sequence). V was clipped by 6 bases and J by 2 bases; unmatched bases: 16. There are 18 residues in the CDR3. The CDR3 region has the DNA TGTGCCAGCAGCAAAAGCGGGACTATCTCTGTCGCCTACAATGAGCAGTTCTTC. This encodes CASSKSGTISVAYNEQFF.

The chain joins TRBV12-3 or TRBV12-4 to TRBJ2-1, with D unclear. Trimming removed 1 base from V and 6 bases from J, with 4 bases in between. The CDR3 runs to 12 residues. CDR3 coding DNA: TGTGCCAGCAGTTTAGGGGCCAATGAGCAGTTCTTC. It encodes CASSLGANEQFF.

The chain carries TRBV5-6 and TRBJ1-2; D gene ambiguous. The CDR3 loop spans 14 amino acids. V gave up 4 bases and J gave up 3 bases, with 13 bases separating them. Germline V lookup: CDR1 SGHDT, CDR2 YYEEEE. Here the CDR3 reads CASSPGSQDYGYTF. The DNA for the CDR3 is TGTGCCAGCAGCCCGGGATCTCAGGACTATGGCTACACCTTC. The complete variable domain, with remaining parts taken from reference TRBV5-6 and TRBJ1-2, reads DAGVTQSPTHLIKTRGQQVTLRCSPKSGHDTVSWYQQALGQGPQFIFQYYEEEERQRGNFPDRFSGHQFPNYSSELNVNALLLGDSALYLCASSPGSQDYGYTFGSGTRLTVV.

V gene TRBV27 combines with J gene TRBJ2-1; D might be TRBD1 (5 bases). CDR3 size: 13 residues. Germline V gene lookup returns CDR1 MNHEY and CDR2 SMNVEV (reference sequence). V lost 4 bases and J 9 bases, leaving 13 bases between the germline ends. The chain's CDR3 is CASSYSLQGEQFF. CDR3 nucleotides: TGTGCCAGCAGTTATAGCCTTCAGGGTGAGCAGTTCTTC.

The J gene is TRBJ2-7, the V gene TRBV5-4; TRBD1 is a possible D gene (5 bases). The V end lost 4 bases, the J end lost 7 bases, and 12 bases lay between the germline ends. Germline V gene sequence: CDR1 SGHNT, CDR2 YYREEE (reference sequence). This CDR3 contains 12 residues. CDR3 sequence: CASSLRGTEQYF. Here the CDR3 DNA reads TGTGCCAGCAGCCTTAGGGGTACTGAGCAGTACTTC. Together with reference TRBV5-4 and TRBJ2-7, the CDR3 gives the full variable domain: ETGVTQSPTHLIKTRGQQVTLRCSSQSGHNTVSWYQQALGQGPQFIFQYYREEENGRGNFPPRFSGLQFPNYSSELNVNALELDDSALYLCASSLRGTEQYFGPGTRLTVT.

The CDR3 nucleotides read TGTGCCATCAGTCCCCCAAGCGGGGGGGAGGGCGAGCAGTACTTC. The encoded protein is CAISPPSGGEGEQYF. The rearrangement joins TRBV10-3 to TRBJ2-7; 10 bases are a match to TRBD2. CDR1 ENHRY and CDR2 SYGVKD come from the germline V gene. The V segment lost 5 bases and the J segment 6 bases; nucleotides outside the gene matches: 10. This CDR3 spans 15 amino acids.

This chain uses TRBV5-6 with TRBJ2-7, with 7 nucleotides matching TRBD2. The CDR3 contains 14 residues. Looked up from germline, CDR1 is SGHDT and CDR2 is YYEEEE. With 0 bases clipped from V and 3 bases from J, the junction kept 3 bases outside the gene matches. The CDR3 DNA reads as TGTGCCAGCAGCTTGGCGGGAGGCCACTACGAGCAGTACTTC. Amino acids: CASSLAGGHYEQYF. The complete variable domain, with remaining parts taken from reference TRBV5-6 and TRBJ2-7, reads DAGVTQSPTHLIKTRGQQVTLRCSPKSGHDTVSWYQQALGQGPQFIFQYYEEEERQRGNFPDRFSGHQFPNYSSELNVNALLLGDSALYLCASSLAGGHYEQYFGPGTRLTVT.

The CDR3 sequence is CASSLGQREQFF. The CDR3 nucleotides are TGCGCCAGCAGCTTAGGACAGCGAGAGCAGTTCTTC. The J gene is TRBJ2-1, the V gene TRBV5-1; tentative D call: TRBD1 (6 bases). The CDR3 covers 12 residues. Trimming left V 2 bases short and J 10 bases short, with 10 bases between. Looked up from germline, CDR1 is SGHRS and CDR2 is YFSETQ.

The chain employs TRBV5-4 and TRBJ2-4; TRBD1 matches at 9 bases. V was clipped by 4 bases and J by 5 bases; unmatched bases: 10. Germline CDR1 SGHNT, CDR2 YYREEE (reference sequence). The CDR3 is made up of 16 amino acids. The CDR3: CASSRSGTGSENIQYF. DNA for the CDR3: TGTGCCAGCAGCCGCAGCGGGACAGGGTCCGAAAACATTCAGTACTTC.

The chain couples TRBV6-5 to TRBJ2-7; a weak D match, TRBD1 (6 bases). CDR3 length: 15 amino acids. The V gene's germline CDR1 is MNHEY and CDR2 SVGAGI. The V and J ends lost 4 bases and 3 bases respectively, with 16 bases between them. CDR3 sequence (DNA): TGTGCCAGCAGTTCAGGGACACCCAGCTACTACGAGCAGTACTTC. As protein: CASSSGTPSYYEQYF.

This rearrangement joins TRBV5-1 to TRBJ1-4, with TRBD1 identical over 9 bases. The ends lost 3 bases at V and 7 bases at J; junction bases unmatched: 4. Germline V lookup: CDR1 SGHRS, CDR2 YFSETQ. The length of the CDR3 is 14 residues. The CDR3 spells CASSSPGQGEKLFF. The CDR3, as DNA: TGCGCCAGCAGCTCCCCGGGACAGGGTGAAAAACTGTTTTTT.

V usage is TRBV19 and J usage is TRBJ2-2; D unclear. Trimming took off 5 bases at V and 0 bases at J, with 10 bases between the two ends. Germline values: CDR1 LNHDA, CDR2 SQIVND (reference sequence). The CDR3 is made up of 15 amino acids. The DNA of the CDR3 is TGTGCCAGTAGTCGGCAGAGCGCGAACACCGGGGAGCTGTTTTTT. Its translation is CASSRQSANTGELFF.

This chain connects TRBV19 to TRBJ1-1; TRBD1 is a possible D gene (5 bases). CDR1 is LNHDA and CDR2 is SQIVND in the germline V gene (reference sequence). The CDR3 length is 16 residues. V shed 5 bases and J shed 0 bases, with 16 bases lying between them. This CDR3 is CASSPSQGGLNTEAFF. Written as DNA, the CDR3 is TGTGCCAGTAGTCCAAGCCAGGGCGGTTTGAACACTGAAGCTTTCTTT.

This chain joins TRBV6-2 or TRBV6-3 and TRBJ1-1; the match to TRBD1 covers 7 bases. This CDR3 is built from 15 residues. V lost 4 bases to trimming and J lost 1 base; unmatched junction nucleotides: 6. The V gene's germline CDR1 is MNHEY and CDR2 SVGEGT. Here the CDR3 DNA reads TGTGCCAGCAGTTCCCAGGGACAGTCGAACACTGAAGCTTTCTTT. Protein sequence: CASSSQGQSNTEAFF.

This chain uses TRBV12-3 or TRBV12-4 with TRBJ2-7; no definite D call. CDR3 length: 12 residues. Deletions cut 6 bases from V and 5 bases from J, with 11 bases between. CDR3 bases: TGTGCCAGCAGGTCAGGAAGAAACGAGCAGTACTTC. It specifies CASRSGRNEQYF.

The genes are TRBV6-2 or TRBV6-3 and TRBJ2-1; TRBD2 aligns across 10 bases. This CDR3 is 16 amino acids long. The germline V gene encodes CDR1 MNHEY and CDR2 SVGEGT. V trimming: 5 bases; J trimming: 5 bases; junction bases outside the gene matches: 9. This CDR3 is CASSPRTSGVNNEQFF. DNA for the CDR3: TGTGCCAGCAGTCCCCGTACTAGCGGGGTGAACAATGAGCAGTTCTTC.

The rearrangement links TRBV19 to TRBJ1-1; no clear D. Germline V gene sequence: CDR1 LNHDA, CDR2 SQIVND (reference sequence). V gave up 7 bases and J gave up 10 bases, with 16 bases separating them. The CDR3 runs to 12 residues. This chain's CDR3 is CASTIIGEGAFF. The CDR3 nucleotides are TGTGCCAGTACCATAATCGGGGAAGGAGCTTTCTTT. Complete variable domain (other parts from reference TRBV19 and TRBJ1-1): DGGITQSPKYLFRKEGQNVTLSCEQNLNHDAMYWYRQDPGQGLRLIYYSQIVNDFQKGDIAEGYSVSREKKESFPLTVTSAQKNPTAFYLCASTIIGEGAFFGQGTRLTVV.

The CDR3 DNA reads as TGTGCCAGCAGCTTAATGCAGGGTGAAGCTTTCTTT. This encodes CASSLMQGEAFF. The chain recombines TRBV7-9 with TRBJ1-1; maybe TRBD1 (5 bases). Germline CDR1 SEHNR, CDR2 FQNEAQ (reference sequence). V gave up 2 bases and J gave up 7 bases, with 8 bases separating them. This CDR3 has 12 amino acids.

The CDR3 sequence: CASSLRGQEAFF. The CDR3, as DNA: TGTGCCAGCAGCCTACGGGGTCAAGAGGCTTTCTTT. The chain carries TRBV3-1 (or the pseudogene TRBV3-2) and TRBJ1-1, with D hard to call. The ends were cut back, 4 bases at V and 11 bases at J, with 14 bases in the middle. Germline CDR1 is LGHDT and CDR2 is YNNKEL (reference sequence). The CDR3 covers 12 residues.

The chain carries TRBV3-1 (or the pseudogene TRBV3-2) and TRBJ2-5; 7 bases map to TRBD1. The CDR3 length is 16 residues. The V and J ends lost 1 base and 5 bases, in that order; junction bases with no gene match: 10. Looked up from germline, CDR1 is LGHDT and CDR2 is YNNKEL (reference sequence). For the CDR3, the DNA is TGTGCCAGCAGCCAAGTAGTCCCCACAGGGGAGGAGACCCAGTACTTC. Its protein is CASSQVVPTGEETQYF.

CDR3 bases: TGCGCCAGCAGCCAAGATAGCCTAACGGTCAATGAGCAGTTCTTC. This sequence encodes CASSQDSLTVNEQFF. V and J are TRBV4-3 and TRBJ2-1; no reliable D call. The V end was cut by 0 bases, the J end by 6 bases, with 12 bases between. The CDR3 is made up of 15 amino acids. The V gene's germline CDR1 is LGHNA and CDR2 YSLEER.

The chain carries TRBV7-7 and TRBJ2-1; 16 bases are a match to TRBD2. The CDR3 length is 18 residues. With 5 bases clipped from V and 3 bases from J, the junction kept 7 bases outside the gene matches. Germline V lookup: CDR1 SSHAT, CDR2 FNYEAQ (reference sequence). In nucleotides, the CDR3 is TGTGCCAGCAGCACCGGGACTAGCGGGAGGGTCGGCTACAATGAGCAGTTCTTC. This sequence encodes CASSTGTSGRVGYNEQFF.

The chain uses TRBV14 and TRBJ2-1, with D unclear. Trimming took off 3 bases at V and 2 bases at J, with 11 bases between the two ends. CDR1 and CDR2 (germline): SGHDN, FVKESK. This CDR3 is 15 amino acids long. CDR3 amino acids: CASSHSTATYNEQFF. The CDR3 DNA sequence: TGTGCCAGCAGCCATAGTACAGCAACCTACAATGAGCAGTTCTTC.

This chain connects TRBV28 to TRBJ2-3, with no clear D. The CDR3 covers 14 residues. The ends were cut back, 4 bases at V and 9 bases at J, with 17 bases in the middle. The germline gives CDR1 MDHEN, CDR2 SYDVKM. In DNA form, the CDR3 reads TGTGCCAGCAGTTCACCCACCCGCATCAGGACGCAGTATTTT. Its protein product is CASSSPTRIRTQYF. The variable domain in full, completed from reference TRBV28 and TRBJ2-3, reads DVKVTQSSRYLVKRTGEKVFLECVQDMDHENMFWYRQDPGLGLRLIYFSYDVKMKEKGDIPEGYSVSREKKERFSLILESASTNQTSMYLCASSSPTRIRTQYFGPGTRLTVL.

The rearrangement links TRBV28 to TRBJ1-1, with 8 bases aligning to TRBD1. Looked up from germline, CDR1 is MDHEN and CDR2 is SYDVKM. The CDR3 extends over 13 amino acids. V shed 6 bases, J shed 5 bases, and the junction held 5 bases outside the gene matches. CDR3 residues: CASSHRGDTEAFF. For the CDR3, the DNA is TGTGCCAGCAGCCACAGGGGGGATACTGAAGCTTTCTTT. Full variable domain (remainder filled in from reference TRBV28 and TRBJ1-1): DVKVTQSSRYLVKRTGEKVFLECVQDMDHENMFWYRQDPGLGLRLIYFSYDVKMKEKGDIPEGYSVSREKKERFSLILESASTNQTSMYLCASSHRGDTEAFFGQGTRLTVV.

V is TRBV24-1 and J is TRBJ2-5; TRBD1 matches at 7 bases. This CDR3 spans 14 amino acids. With V trimmed by 0 bases and J by 5 bases, 2 bases remained unmatched. Germline CDR1 reads KGHDR; CDR2 reads SFDVKD. The CDR3 spells CATSDLNRGETQYF. The CDR3 DNA follows: TGTGCCACCAGTGATTTGAACAGGGGCGAGACCCAGTACTTC.

This clone has just one count. V is TRBV5-1 and J is TRBJ2-3; 11 positions agree with TRBD2. The CDR3 spans 17 residues. CDR1 is SGHRS and CDR2 is YFSETQ in the germline V gene. With V trimmed by 1 base and J by 2 bases, 6 bases remained unmatched. The CDR3 DNA reads TGCGCCAGCAGCTTGATGACTAGCGGGGCCAACACAGATACGCAGTATTTT. This gives the protein CASSLMTSGANTDTQYF.

J is TRBJ2-7 and V is TRBV19; 7 bases map to TRBD1. V was clipped by 1 base and J by 2 bases; unmatched bases: 2. Per germline, CDR1 LNHDA and CDR2 SQIVND (reference sequence). There are 14 residues in the CDR3. The CDR3 loop reads CASSIGGQTYEQYF. In DNA form, the CDR3 reads TGTGCCAGTAGTATAGGGGGACAGACCTACGAGCAGTACTTC. Looking up the rest from reference TRBV19 and TRBJ2-7 gives the full variable domain: DGGITQSPKYLFRKEGQNVTLSCEQNLNHDAMYWYRQDPGQGLRLIYYSQIVNDFQKGDIAEGYSVSREKKESFPLTVTSAQKNPTAFYLCASSIGGQTYEQYFGPGTRLTVT.